This TCR beta chain was sequenced for a study of identical twins. Findings of the study overall: Invariant MAIT and iNKT cells may have partly biased zero-insertion analyses. Twin pairs' shared out-of-frame alpha sequences were enriched in low generation probability. In cord blood, abundant beta clonotypes had fewer insertions; memory showed no trend.

The CDR3 runs to 16 residues. Deletions cut 1 base from V and 0 bases from J, with 7 bases between. Germline values: CDR1 SGHTA, CDR2 FQGNSA. As for this clonotype: Its specificity is not known.

Each cDNA held unique molecular identifiers, and template switching gave it a universal primer site. TCRdb passed the 5' RACE reads through MiXCR, listing each CDR3 protein once. Of about 530,000 distinct CDR3 sequences detected, about 22% appear once; the ten largest clones hold about 0.48%. The same specimen was also included in a second study, on yellow fever vaccine responses in identical twins.

The chain joins TRBV7-2 to TRBJ2-6; D is undetermined. The sequencing input was CD4+ T cells sorted from blood. This receptor was taken from a woman aged 18-29 years in good health. Here the CDR3 DNA reads TGTGCCAGCAGCTTAGTGTTTTTCTCTGGGGCCAACGTCCTGACTTTC. This translates into CASSLVFFSGANVLTF.